This TCR beta chain was captured in a study of T cell responses to AZD1222 COVID-19 vaccine. Only in-frame clones appear in the TCRdb table, and some are missing; sequencing was by immunoSEQ multiplex PCR. The sample includes about 130,000 clones, 85% to 95% of them seen just once. Germline V gives CDR1 MGHDK, CDR2 SYGVNS. There are 15 residues in the CDR3. V lost 4 bases and J lost 1; bases outside the gene matches: 6. The sample in question was peripheral blood, obtained on day 0 of AZD1222 vaccination. This receptor was identified in an adult in good health. The chain employs TRBV25-1 and TRBJ2-5; TRBD1 agrees at 7 bases. The CDR3 sequence is CASSGLTGVQETQYF. CDR3 in DNA: TGTGCCAGCAGTGGGCTTACAGGGGTCCAAGAGACCCAGTACTTC.